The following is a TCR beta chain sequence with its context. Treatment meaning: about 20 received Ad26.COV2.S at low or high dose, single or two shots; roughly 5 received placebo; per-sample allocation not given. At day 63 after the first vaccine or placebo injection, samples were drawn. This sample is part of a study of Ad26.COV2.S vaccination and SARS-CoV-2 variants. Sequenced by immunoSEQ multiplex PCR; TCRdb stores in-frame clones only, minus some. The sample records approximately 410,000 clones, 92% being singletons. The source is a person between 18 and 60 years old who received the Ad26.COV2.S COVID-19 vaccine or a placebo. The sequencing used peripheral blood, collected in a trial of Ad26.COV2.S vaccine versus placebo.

The CDR3: CSVGQVNEETQYF. The CDR3 region has the DNA TGCAGCGTTGGGCAGGTGAACGAAGAGACCCAGTACTTC. The genes are TRBV29-1 and TRBJ2-5, with D unclear. The CDR3 contains 13 residues. Trimming pared 4 bases from V and 3 bases from J, leaving 12 bases between. Germline V gene sequence: CDR1 SQVTM, CDR2 ANQGSEA.